The sequence of this T cell receptor beta chain was determined in a study of shared clonotypes between healthy human individuals. Germline V gene data show CDR1 as MNHNS and CDR2 as SASEGT. Trimming left V 5 bases short and J 5 bases short, with 16 bases between. This CDR3 is 15 amino acids long. Authors' data handling: In the immunoSEQ data, sequences were junction-only and lacked quality scores, so filtering differed. Using immunoSEQ multiplex PCR, the repertoire was profiled, and TCRdb retains in-frame clones only, with some absent. V and J calls and clone size are those listed in that table; D and trimming were worked out from the DNA. The table has under 1,900,000 clones, about 98.5% seen once.

The chain links TRBV6-1 to TRBJ1-5; D gene unclear. The clonotype originates from a man aged 25 to 45 in good health. The specimen sequenced was naive CD4+ T cells sorted from blood. The subset here: CD45RA+ positively selected. The CDR3 loop is CASSTRPSNYQPQHF. As DNA, the CDR3 is TGTGCCAGCAGTACAAGGCCCAGTAACTATCAGCCCCAGCATTTT.